Sequencing of this T cell receptor beta chain was carried out in a study of monozygotic twins with cystic fibrosis. Study outcomes and limitations: V usage most resembled the co-twin in 13 of 16 pairs.

The table came from immunoSEQ multiplex PCR; TCRdb's copy has only in-frame clones and leaves some out. Among around 34,000 clones listed, more than 55% were seen once. About this clone: The antigen is undetermined.

The V and J ends lost 4 bases and 0 bases respectively, with 6 bases between them. Germline CDR1 is MNHEY and CDR2 is SVGAGI. The CDR3 has 13 amino acids. This rearrangement joins TRBV6-5 to TRBJ1-1; no clear D gene. The clonotype originates from a girl under 18 with cystic fibrosis. The sample taken for sequencing was blood. For the CDR3, the DNA is TGTGCCAGCAGTTTAATTATGAACACTGAAGCTTTCTTT. Its protein is CASSLIMNTEAFF.